These 20 T cell receptor beta chains originate from one sample sequenced in a study of blood T cell repertoires in COVID-19 (TCRdb year 2020). Receptors were amplified or captured by the immunoSEQ multiplex PCR assay. Here the immuneACCESS table is served through TCRdb, limited to in-frame sequences with V and J called. Missing clones are a known gap in these copies; in checked studies unresolved V genes cover under half, and the rest lacks a known reason. Here the sample has around 100,000 clones; 90% occur a single time. The leading ten clones occupy about 6.7% of the sample. The sample consisted of peripheral blood. These receptors originate from a man younger than 35 with COVID-19, enrolled during active disease.

The genes are TRBV10-3 and TRBJ2-3, with TRBD2 identical over 10 bases. J gave up 2 bases and V 0 bases, and 11 bases lay outside the gene matches. Per germline, CDR1 ENHRY and CDR2 SYGVKD. CDR3 length: 19 residues. CDR3 amino acids: CAISESTATSGLITDTQYF. CDR3 bases: TGTGCCATCAGTGAGTCGACGGCGACTAGCGGGCTTATCACAGATACGCAGTATTTT.

The V and J genes are TRBV28 and TRBJ2-1; 9 bases match TRBD2. V trimming: 7 bases; J trimming: 0 bases; junction bases outside the gene matches: 7. CDR1 is MDHEN and CDR2 is SYDVKM in the germline V gene. The CDR3 is 16 amino acids. CDR3 sequence (DNA): TGTGCCAGCACCGTAGCGGGAGTTGGCTCCTACAATGAGCAGTTCTTC. Translation gives CASTVAGVGSYNEQFF.

V gene TRBV6-1 combines with J gene TRBJ1-5; D is undetermined. The CDR3 runs to 15 residues. V was pared by 3 bases and J by 0 bases, with 9 bases between. CDR1 and CDR2 (germline): MNHNS, SASEGT. The chain's CDR3 is CASSDSSYSNQPQHF. Here the CDR3 DNA reads TGTGCCAGCAGTGACAGTTCTTATAGCAATCAGCCCCAGCATTTT.

This sequence joins TRBV29-1 and TRBJ2-7; a possible D gene is TRBD2 (5 bases). Trimming removed 4 bases at V and 3 bases at J, with 16 bases between. Germline V gene lookup returns CDR1 SQVTM and CDR2 ANQGSEA. The CDR3 runs to 14 residues. The CDR3 DNA reads as TGCAGCGTTGTGACGACCCAAGAGGGCTACGAGCAGTACTTC. Protein: CSVVTTQEGYEQYF.

This sequence joins TRBV6-2 or TRBV6-3 and TRBJ2-7, with 11 bases matching TRBD1. CDR1 MNHEY and CDR2 SVGEGT come from the germline V gene. This CDR3 has 16 residues. V was clipped by 2 bases and J by 4 bases; unmatched bases: 7. The CDR3, as DNA: TGTGCCAGCAGTTACCCGGGGACAGGGGGTGCGTACGAGCAGTACTTC. This codes for CASSYPGTGGAYEQYF.

This sequence joins TRBV4-1 and TRBJ2-1; 16 bases fit TRBD2. CDR3 size: 20 residues. The germline V gene encodes CDR1 MGHRA and CDR2 YSYEKL. The V and J ends lost 3 bases and 0 bases, in that order; junction bases with no gene match: 8. For the CDR3, the DNA is TGCGCCAGCAGCCACTTGGGACTAGCGGGAGGGCCTAGCTCCTACAATGAGCAGTTCTTC. It yields the protein CASSHLGLAGGPSSYNEQFF.

J is TRBJ2-5 and V is TRBV7-8, with a tentative D call TRBD2 (6 bases). The V gene lost 7 bases and the J gene lost 1 base, with 13 bases spanning the gap. The CDR3 consists of 14 residues. Germline CDR1 is SGHVS and CDR2 is FQNEAQ. CDR3: CASIRRGLQETQYF. The CDR3 DNA follows: TGTGCCAGCATACGGCGGGGACTCCAAGAGACCCAGTACTTC.

The chain couples TRBV5-8 to TRBJ2-7; the D is unclear. This CDR3 has 17 amino acids. Per germline, CDR1 SGHTS and CDR2 YDEGEE. Trimming took 0 bases from V and 0 from J, leaving 16 bases between them. Here the CDR3 DNA reads TGTGCCAGCAGCTTGGTCAACACGAACGCCGTCTCCTACGAGCAGTACTTC. Amino acid sequence: CASSLVNTNAVSYEQYF.

This chain joins TRBV14 and TRBJ2-7; 8 bases map to TRBD2. The CDR3 is made up of 17 amino acids. J gave up 3 bases and V 0 bases, and 10 bases lay outside the gene matches. Germline CDR1 and CDR2: SGHDN and FVKESK. In DNA, the CDR3 is TGTGCCAGCAGCCAAGATTTCCCCCCGACTAGCGACTACGAGCAGTACTTC. Encoded protein: CASSQDFPPTSDYEQYF.

The chain carries TRBV10-3 and TRBJ1-5; possibly TRBD1 for D (6 bases). Trimming removed 4 bases from V and 7 bases from J, with 17 bases in between. Germline lookup yields CDR1 ENHRY and CDR2 SYGVKD. This CDR3 is built from 15 residues. The CDR3 loop reads CAISGARGREQPQHF. As DNA, the CDR3 is TGTGCCATCAGTGGGGCCAGGGGTAGGGAACAGCCCCAGCATTTT.

The chain employs TRBV5-8 and TRBJ1-2; a possible D gene is TRBD1 (6 bases). The germline V gene encodes CDR1 SGHTS and CDR2 YDEGEE. The CDR3 runs 13 residues. V was cut by 4 bases and J by 2 bases, with 9 bases left in between. The CDR3, as DNA: TGTGCCAGCAGCCACGGACAGAACTATGGCTACACCTTC. Its translation is CASSHGQNYGYTF.

Only one count was recorded for this clone. The rearrangement uses TRBV30 and TRBJ1-2, with 9 bases lining up with TRBD1. V lost 5 bases to trimming and J lost 0 bases; unmatched junction nucleotides: 4. Germline CDR1 reads GTSNPN; CDR2 reads SVGIG (reference sequence). CDR3 length: 14 amino acids. CDR3 bases: TGTGCCTGGTATCGGACAGGGGCTAACTATGGCTACACCTTC. This sequence encodes CAWYRTGANYGYTF.

This clone is a singleton in its sample. The chain combines TRBV12-3 or TRBV12-4 with TRBJ2-2; D may be TRBD1 (6 bases). Trimming stripped 7 bases from V and 7 bases from J, with 10 bases between. The CDR3 is 12 amino acids. The CDR3 is CASTEGVGELFF. In DNA form, the CDR3 reads TGTGCCAGCACCGAGGGGGTCGGGGAGCTGTTTTTT.

This chain joins TRBV19 and TRBJ2-1; D perhaps matches TRBD2 (6 bases). Germline-derived CDR1 and CDR2 are LNHDA and SQIVND (reference sequence). The CDR3 sequence is 15 residues long. V dropped 7 bases and J dropped 0 bases, with 13 bases sitting between them. CDR3 DNA sequence: TGTGCCAGTACTCCCAGACTAGGCTCCTACAATGAGCAGTTCTTC. It codes for CASTPRLGSYNEQFF.

The chain has TRBV9 and TRBJ1-2, with D uncertain. This CDR3 is built from 14 residues. Trimming took off 0 bases at V and 4 bases at J, with 10 bases between the two ends. Germline CDR1 is SGDLS and CDR2 is YYNGEE. The CDR3 sequence: CASSVASGVYGYTF. Written as DNA, the CDR3 is TGTGCCAGCAGCGTAGCTTCGGGTGTCTATGGCTACACCTTC.

This chain connects TRBV5-1 to TRBJ2-5; 7 bases agree with TRBD1. CDR1 and CDR2 from the germline V gene are SGHRS and YFSETQ. Trimming removed 5 bases from V and 5 bases from J; junction bases left unmatched: 9. CDR3 length: 14 residues. The CDR3 reads CASRGLQGMETQYF. DNA of the CDR3: TGCGCCAGCAGAGGATTACAGGGGATGGAGACCCAGTACTTC.

The chain couples TRBV9 to TRBJ2-1; TRBD1 agrees at 8 bases. In germline, CDR1 is SGDLS, CDR2 YYNGEE. J gave up 7 bases and V 4 bases, and 10 bases lay outside the gene matches. The CDR3 sequence is 15 residues long. CDR3 loop: CASSFGGQVYNEQFF. The CDR3 DNA reads TGTGCCAGCAGCTTCGGGGGACAGGTGTATAATGAGCAGTTCTTC.

The chain is built from TRBV24-1 and TRBJ2-7, with a weak D call TRBD2 (7 bases). Trimming removed 6 bases from V and 2 bases from J, with 13 bases in between. The germline gives CDR1 KGHDR, CDR2 SFDVKD. The CDR3 length is 14 residues. The CDR3 nucleotides read TGTGCCACCAGTACGGGGGGCACCCCCTACGAGCAGTACTTC. Translating gives CATSTGGTPYEQYF.

The chain is built from TRBV5-5 and TRBJ2-7; D possibly corresponds to TRBD2 (5 bases). V was trimmed by 6 bases and J by 6 bases, leaving 19 bases between them. From germline, CDR1 is SGHKS and CDR2 YYEKEE (reference sequence). CDR3 size: 14 residues. CDR3 nucleotides: TGTGCCAGCACCACGACCCTAACCCGGGGCGAGCAGTACTTC. Encoded protein: CASTTTLTRGEQYF.

The V call is TRBV29-1, the J call TRBJ1-1; a weak D match, TRBD1 (6 bases). CDR3 size: 14 residues. Germline CDR1 reads SQVTM; CDR2 reads ANQGSEA. V was pared by 2 bases and J by 4 bases, with 14 bases between. CDR3 region: CSVESGGHGTEAFF. CDR3 sequence (DNA): TGCAGCGTTGAAAGCGGGGGGCACGGCACTGAAGCTTTCTTT.